This TCR beta chain is drawn from a study of cytomegalovirus exposure and HLA in healthy donors. CDR3 size: 19 residues. CDR1 is MGHRA and CDR2 is YSYEKL in the germline V gene. Deletions cut 4 bases from V and 7 bases from J, with 26 bases between. Nominally healthy donors provided the samples, though records likely missed some immune exposures. This PCR relied on a set of 60 Vbeta primers and 13 Jbeta primers. Profiled with immunoSEQ multiplex PCR; TCRdb holds only in-frame clones, not every one. The table includes about 190,000 clones, roughly 74% detected once. The rearrangement joins TRBV4-1 to TRBJ1-6; D is possibly TRBD1 (6 bases). The TCR originated in a woman aged 25 to 39 in good health and CMV-seropositive. Sample: PBMCs. CDR3 nucleotide sequence: TGCGCCAGCAGCCGGGACAATCACCGGGGTCCTCACCCCAATTCACCCCTCCACTTT. It specifies CASSRDNHRGPHPNSPLHF.